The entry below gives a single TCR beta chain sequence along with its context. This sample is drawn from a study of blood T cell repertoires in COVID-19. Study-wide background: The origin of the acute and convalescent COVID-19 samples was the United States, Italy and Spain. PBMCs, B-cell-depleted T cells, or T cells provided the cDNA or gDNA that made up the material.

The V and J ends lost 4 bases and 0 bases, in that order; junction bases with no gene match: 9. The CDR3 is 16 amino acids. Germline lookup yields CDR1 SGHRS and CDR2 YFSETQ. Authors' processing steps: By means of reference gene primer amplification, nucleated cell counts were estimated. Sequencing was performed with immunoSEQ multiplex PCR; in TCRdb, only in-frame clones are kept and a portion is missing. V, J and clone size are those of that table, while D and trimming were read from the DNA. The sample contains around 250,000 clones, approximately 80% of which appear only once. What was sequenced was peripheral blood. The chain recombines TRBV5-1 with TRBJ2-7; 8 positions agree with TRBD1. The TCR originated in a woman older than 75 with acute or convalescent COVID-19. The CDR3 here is CASSTRQGPSSYEQYF. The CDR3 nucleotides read TGCGCCAGCAGCACCAGACAGGGGCCGTCCTCCTACGAGCAGTACTTC. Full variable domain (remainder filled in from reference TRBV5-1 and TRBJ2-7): KAGVTQTPRYLIKTRGQQVTLSCSPISGHRSVSWYQQTPGQGLQFLFEYFSETQRNKGNFPGRFSGRQFSNSRSEMNVSTLELGDSALYLCASSTRQGPSSYEQYFGPGTRLTVT.